A single sample gave rise to the 13 T cell receptor beta chains below, sequenced in a study of blood T cells in healthy people across ages (dated by TCRdb to between 2015 and 2016). Receptor libraries were prepared by 5' RACE. Instrument on record: Illumina HiSeq 2500. A second PCR of roughly 7 to 11 cycles was run with a J-beta primer mix and a sample-barcoded 5' primer. TCRdb handled the public reads itself, with Q25 trimming in fastp and clone calling in MiXCR, and kept productive beta chains. A single entry per CDR3 protein holds the most common genes and DNA from its merged rows. The sample yields 1.5 million to 2 million distinct CDR3 sequences; 34% were counted once. The ten largest clones add up to about 10% of the sample. The specimen sequenced was blood. All receptors come from a young woman in good health.

Comment on this clonotype: At one end the junction does not follow the germline gene, possibly because of a read error. V is TRBV28 and J is TRBJ2-7, with TRBD1 identical over 10 bases. Germline CDR1 MDHEN, CDR2 SYDVKM. The CDR3 loop spans 17 amino acids. CDR3 coding DNA: TGCGCCAGCAGTTCAACTCCGGGACAGGGGTGGTCCTACGAGCAGTACTTC. Residues: CASSSTPGQGWSYEQYF.

This rearrangement joins TRBV7-2 to TRBJ2-7; possible D gene TRBD2, 6 bases. The germline V gene encodes CDR1 SGHTA and CDR2 FQGNSA. With 4 bases removed from V and 6 bases from J, the gap between germline ends came to 16 bases. The CDR3 loop spans 14 amino acids. The CDR3 nucleotides read TGTGCCAGCAGCTCCAGCGGGCCTGGTCGCGAGCAGTACTTC. Encoded protein: CASSSSGPGREQYF.

This clonotype was seen repeatedly, ten times or more. The genes are TRBV29-1 and TRBJ2-3; TRBD2 is a possible D gene (6 bases). The germline CDR1 and CDR2 sequences are SQVTM and ANQGSEA. Trimming took off 7 bases at V and 2 bases at J, with 25 bases between the two ends. CDR3 length: 17 residues. The DNA of the CDR3 is TGCAGCGCCGAGGGGATAGCGGACCACCCTATCACAGATACGCAGTATTTT. As protein: CSAEGIADHPITDTQYF.

V is TRBV18 and J is TRBJ2-1, with 7 bases identical to TRBD1. The CDR3 contains 15 residues. Germline loops: CDR1 KGHSH, CDR2 LQKENI. With V trimmed by 3 bases and J by 7 bases, 9 bases remained unmatched. The CDR3 DNA sequence: TGTGCCAGCTCACCCTTTTTTGAGGGGGCGAATGAGCAGTTCTTC. Its protein is CASSPFFEGANEQFF.

There are a few counts of this clonotype. This chain connects TRBV29-1 to TRBJ2-7; weak D call: TRBD2 (5 bases). CDR1 SQVTM and CDR2 ANQGSEA come from the germline V gene. Deletions cut 8 bases from V and 3 bases from J, with 20 bases between. The CDR3 is 14 amino acids. CDR3 sequence (DNA): TGCAGCACCTGCGAGGGCGTGGGCTTCTACGAGCAGTACTTC. Translating gives CSTCEGVGFYEQYF.

V usage is TRBV7-2 and J usage is TRBJ2-5, with D perhaps assigned TRBD1 or TRBD2 (5 bases each). The CDR3 is 14 amino acids. V lost 4 bases to trimming and J lost 5 bases, with 14 bases between them. CDR1 is SGHTA and CDR2 is FQGNSA in the germline V gene. The CDR3 loop reads CASSSKGTGETQYF. The CDR3 DNA reads TGTGCCAGCAGCTCAAAAGGGACGGGGGAGACCCAGTACTTC.

The rearrangement uses TRBV12-3 or TRBV12-4 and TRBJ2-3; no definite D call. V dropped 5 bases and J dropped 4 bases, with 10 bases sitting between them. The CDR3 is made up of 13 amino acids. DNA of the CDR3: TGTGCCAGCAGTCTAATGTTCTCAGATACGCAGTATTTT. Protein product: CASSLMFSDTQYF.

The chain joins TRBV4-1 to TRBJ2-6; unclear D gene. Germline CDR1 MGHRA, CDR2 YSYEKL. V was clipped by 3 bases and J by 0 bases, with 15 bases between them. This CDR3 comprises 18 residues. The CDR3 reads CASSQYQAASSGANVLTF. The DNA of the CDR3 is TGCGCCAGCAGCCAGTATCAGGCAGCGAGCTCTGGGGCCAACGTCCTGACTTTC.

The genes are TRBV20-1 and TRBJ2-2; possibly TRBD1 for D (5 bases). Germline-derived CDR1 and CDR2 are DFQATT and SNEGSKA (reference sequence). V was clipped by 6 bases and J by 6 bases, with 8 bases between them. The CDR3 consists of 11 residues. This CDR3 is CSAWTPGELFF. The CDR3 DNA reads TGCAGTGCGTGGACACCCGGGGAGCTGTTTTTT.

This clonotype was seen more than once but under ten times. The chain couples TRBV7-2 to TRBJ2-2; 9 bases line up with TRBD1. Trimming removed 5 bases from V and 1 base from J; junction bases left unmatched: 5. This CDR3 is 16 amino acids long. Germline CDR1 SGHTA, CDR2 FQGNSA. CDR3 nucleotides: TGTGCCAGCAGCCCATACAGGGGGCTGAACACCGGGGAGCTGTTTTTT. Translation: CASSPYRGLNTGELFF.

This clonotype appeared many times. The rearrangement joins TRBV7-3 to TRBJ2-3; TRBD2 agrees at 13 bases. V trimming: 5 bases; J trimming: 4 bases; junction bases outside the gene matches: 3. CDR1 SGHTA and CDR2 FQGTGA come from the germline V gene. The CDR3 length is 15 residues. In nucleotides, the CDR3 is TGTGCCAGCAGCACTAGCGGGGGGGCGGCAGATACGCAGTATTTT. It is translated as CASSTSGGAADTQYF. The whole variable domain, remainder taken from reference TRBV7-3 and TRBJ2-3, is GAGVSQTPSNKVTEKGKYVELRCDPISGHTALYWYRQSLGQGPEFLIYFQGTGAADDSGLPNDRFFAVRPEGSVSTLKIQRTERGDSAVYLCASSTSGGAADTQYFGPGTRLTVL.

This sequence joins TRBV6-5 and TRBJ2-3; D gene ambiguous. The CDR3 runs to 13 residues. Germline V gene lookup returns CDR1 MNHEY and CDR2 SVGAGI. Trimming removed 5 bases at V and 2 bases at J, with 8 bases between. The DNA for the CDR3 is TGTGCCAGCAGTATGGAGCTCACAGATACGCAGTATTTT. Its translation: CASSMELTDTQYF.

The V call is TRBV29-1, the J call TRBJ2-1; TRBD2 agrees at 11 bases. V was pared by 6 bases and J by 3 bases, with 4 bases of the junction left unmatched. The CDR3 loop spans 14 amino acids. CDR1 is SQVTM, CDR2 ANQGSEA, per germline. CDR3 nucleotides: TGCAGCGTCGGGACTAGCGGATACTACAATGAGCAGTTCTTC. The encoded protein is CSVGTSGYYNEQFF.